The clone carrying this T cell receptor beta chain was counted ten times or more. One entry per CDR3 protein results from TCRdb running MiXCR on the RACE reads. Found here are 35,000 to 55,000 distinct CDR3 sequences, about 3.7% of them singletons; the top ten hold around 6%. The time point: healthy volunteer bleed at 6 weeks. Unfractionated whole blood served as the source for total RNA extraction. The CDR3 is 16 residues long. V lost 1 base, J lost 1 base, and 10 bases lay in between. The entry originates in a study of human T cells and chemical hapten exposure. The sequencing sample was made of whole blood. This rearrangement joins TRBV12-3 or TRBV12-4 to TRBJ2-2; D gene ambiguous. This receptor was identified in a human donor in good health. Some clones in this sample may be carry-over from other donors' samples. CDR3 amino acids: CASSLGMAGNTGELFF. The CDR3 DNA follows: TGTGCCAGCAGTTTAGGCATGGCAGGGAACACCGGGGAGCTGTTTTTT.